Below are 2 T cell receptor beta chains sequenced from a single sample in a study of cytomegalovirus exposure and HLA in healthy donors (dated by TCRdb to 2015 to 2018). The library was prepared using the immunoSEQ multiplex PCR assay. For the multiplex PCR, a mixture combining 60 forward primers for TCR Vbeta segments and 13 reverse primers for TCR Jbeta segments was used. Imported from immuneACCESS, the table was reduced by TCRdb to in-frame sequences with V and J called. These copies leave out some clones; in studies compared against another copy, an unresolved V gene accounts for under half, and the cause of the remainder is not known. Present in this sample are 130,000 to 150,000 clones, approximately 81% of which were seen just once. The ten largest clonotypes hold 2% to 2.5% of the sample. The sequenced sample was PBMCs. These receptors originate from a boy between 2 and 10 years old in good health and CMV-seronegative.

The chain's CDR3 is CASSMNLANTEAFF. DNA of the CDR3: TGTGCCAGTAGTATGAATCTAGCGAACACTGAAGCTTTCTTT. The rearrangement links TRBV19 to TRBJ1-1; no clear D. The length of the CDR3 is 14 residues. The V gene's germline CDR1 is LNHDA and CDR2 SQIVND (reference sequence). V lost 3 bases to trimming and J lost 1 base, with 9 bases between them.

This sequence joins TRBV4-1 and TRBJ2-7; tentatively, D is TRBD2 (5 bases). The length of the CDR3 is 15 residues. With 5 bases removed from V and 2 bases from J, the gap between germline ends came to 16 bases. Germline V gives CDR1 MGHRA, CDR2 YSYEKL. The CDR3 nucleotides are TGCGCCAGCAGCACCCGGACTCCGGATGCCTACGAGCAGTACTTC. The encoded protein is CASSTRTPDAYEQYF.